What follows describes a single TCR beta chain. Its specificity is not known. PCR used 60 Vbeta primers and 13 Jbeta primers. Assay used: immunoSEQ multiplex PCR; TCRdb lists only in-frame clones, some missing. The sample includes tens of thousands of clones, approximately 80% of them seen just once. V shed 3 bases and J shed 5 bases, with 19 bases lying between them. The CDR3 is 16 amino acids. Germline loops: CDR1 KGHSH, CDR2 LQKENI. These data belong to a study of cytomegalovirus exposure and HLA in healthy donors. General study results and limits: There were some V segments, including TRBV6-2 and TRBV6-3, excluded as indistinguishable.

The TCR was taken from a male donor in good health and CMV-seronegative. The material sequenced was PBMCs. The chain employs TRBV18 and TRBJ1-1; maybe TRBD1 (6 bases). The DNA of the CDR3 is TGTGCCAGCTCACCTAACACAGGGACCATAGGAACTGAAGCTTTCTTT. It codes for CASSPNTGTIGTEAFF.